This T cell receptor (beta chain) was observed in a study of blood T cell repertoires in COVID-19 (dated by TCRdb to the early 2020s). The study in broad terms: For ImmuneRACE Cohort 3, a participant was defined as recovered based on two consecutive negative NP/OP PCR tests, clearance by a healthcare professional, or resolution of symptoms. The samples were drawn from the first 160 participants of the ongoing ImmuneRACE study and from roughly 1,300 subjects provided by 6 global collaborators. HLA class I and class II types, where available, came from metadata supplied by the sample provider rather than from assay-based typing. A de-identified subject ID, COVID-19 status, age in years and sex were almost always included in the sample metadata. The collaborator samples originated in the United States, Italy and Spain and spanned the acute and convalescent phases of COVID-19. The material from the prospective study consisted of cDNA or gDNA derived from T cells, B-cell-depleted T cells, or PBMCs. Subjects who had been exposed to COVID-19, were actively infected with it, or had recovered from it provided the deeply sampled blood TCRbeta repertoires that made up the dataset. A freely available public database, intended as a resource for researchers studying the immune response to SARS-CoV-2, is where the repertoires were released.

Participants in the prospective study were enrolled through a virtual design, were aged about 18 to 100 years, and lived in approximately 24 United States geographic areas. In the prospective study, cohorts were assigned on the basis of participant-reported clinical history obtained from a screening survey and a study questionnaire. Mobile phlebotomists in the prospective study collected whole blood, serum and a nasopharyngeal or oropharyngeal swab from every participant. Additional blood draws and questionnaires over an approximately two-month period could optionally be provided by prospective study participants. Prospective study blood samples were shipped either frozen or at room temperature before DNA extraction. A remark on this clone: Its target antigen remains unknown. Base qualities are not at hand, and no much larger clone is one base apart.

The research as a whole found: The quantity of clinical and demographic metadata differed by source and by participant and was supplied without curation.

Spanning cysteine to phenylalanine, the CDR3 consists of 16 amino acids. Only the CDR3 DNA stays, 48 bases, in frame from base 1. For CDR1 and CDR2, the germline V gene lists MDHEN and SYDVKM. The germline V end is reduced by 6 bases and the J end by 2 bases; junction bases left unmatched: 13. The immunoSEQ Assay, a bias-controlled multiplex PCR, was used to amplify TCRbeta CDR3 regions from genomic DNA. As for how the authors treated the data: Nucleated cell counts per sample were estimated from amplification of reference gene primers within the assay. To quantify the absolute abundance of each unique TCRbeta CDR3 rearrangement, sequence reads were collapsed and filtered. For each sample, productive Simpson clonality was calculated as the square root of Simpson's diversity index over productive rearrangements. TCRdb obtained this table from immuneACCESS and retained in-frame rearrangements with V and J assigned. These tables miss some clones; where compared with another copy, unresolved V genes account for less than half of the shortfall, and the remainder is unexplained. The V and J calls and clone size come from that table; D and trimming were worked out from the DNA. In all, the sample holds more than 120,000 clones, and about 87% of those were seen once. The ten top clones hold roughly 3.8% of the sample.

The sequencing input was PBMCs or T cells enriched from blood (not recorded which). This sequence originates from a man aged 50 to 59 in a cohort exposed to, infected with or recovered from COVID-19 (not recorded which). The V and J genes are TRBV28 and TRBJ2-7; 7 central bases correspond to TRBD1. In nucleotides, the sequence is TGTGCCAGCAGATCACCCCGGACAGGCCAAACCTACGAGCAGTACTTC. Translated, it gives CASRSPRTGQTYEQYF.